This record covers a single T cell receptor beta chain. CDR3 length equals 14 residues. In germline, CDR1 is SGHNT, CDR2 YENEEA. Trimming removed 3 bases from V and 0 bases from J, with 5 bases in between. These data are taken from a study of T cell responses to AZD1222 COVID-19 vaccine. Generated by immunoSEQ multiplex PCR, the TCRdb table keeps only in-frame clones and is missing some. The sample holds around 140,000 clones. The source material was peripheral blood. The TCR originated in an adult in good health. The chain has TRBV11-3 and TRBJ1-4; D ambiguous. CDR3 in DNA: TGTGCCAGCAGCTTCGGATCAACTAATGAAAAACTGTTTTTT. Its translation is CASSFGSTNEKLFF. Full variable domain (rest looked up from reference TRBV11-3 and TRBJ1-4): EAGVVQSPRYKIIEKKQPVAFWCNPISGHNTLYWYLQNLGQGPELLIRYENEEAVDDSQLPKDRFSAERLKGVDSTLKIQPAELGDSAVYLCASSFGSTNEKLFFGSGTQLSVL.